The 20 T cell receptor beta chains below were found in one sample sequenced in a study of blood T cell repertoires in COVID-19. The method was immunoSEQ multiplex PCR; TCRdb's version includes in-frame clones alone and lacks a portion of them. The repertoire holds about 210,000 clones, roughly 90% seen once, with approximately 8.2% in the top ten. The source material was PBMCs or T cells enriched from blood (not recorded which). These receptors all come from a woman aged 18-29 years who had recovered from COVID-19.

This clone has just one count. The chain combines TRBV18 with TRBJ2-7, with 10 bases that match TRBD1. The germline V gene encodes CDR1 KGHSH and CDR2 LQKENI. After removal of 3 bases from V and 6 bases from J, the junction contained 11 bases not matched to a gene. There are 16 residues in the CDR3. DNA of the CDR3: TGTGCCAGCTCACCGGGCCCGGGACAGGGGTTCCCCGAGCAGTACTTC. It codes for CASSPGPGQGFPEQYF.

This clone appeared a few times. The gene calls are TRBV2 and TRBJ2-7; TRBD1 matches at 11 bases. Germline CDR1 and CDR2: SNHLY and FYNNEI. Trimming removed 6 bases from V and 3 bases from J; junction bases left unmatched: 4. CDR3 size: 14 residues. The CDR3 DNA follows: TGTGCCAGCAGACCCGGGACAGGGGGCTACGAGCAGTACTTC. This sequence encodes CASRPGTGGYEQYF. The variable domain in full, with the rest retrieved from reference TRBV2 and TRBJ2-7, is EPEVTQTPSHQVTQMGQEVILRCVPISNHLYFYWYRQILGQKVEFLVSFYNNEISEKSEIFDDQFSVERPDGSNFTLKIRSTKLEDSAMYFCASRPGTGGYEQYFGPGTRLTVT.

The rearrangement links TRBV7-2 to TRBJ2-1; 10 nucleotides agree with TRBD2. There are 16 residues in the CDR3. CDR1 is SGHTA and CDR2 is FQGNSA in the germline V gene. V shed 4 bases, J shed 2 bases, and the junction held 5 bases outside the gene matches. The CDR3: CASSWGSGGPYNEQFF. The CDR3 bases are TGTGCCAGCAGCTGGGGTAGCGGGGGGCCCTACAATGAGCAGTTCTTC.

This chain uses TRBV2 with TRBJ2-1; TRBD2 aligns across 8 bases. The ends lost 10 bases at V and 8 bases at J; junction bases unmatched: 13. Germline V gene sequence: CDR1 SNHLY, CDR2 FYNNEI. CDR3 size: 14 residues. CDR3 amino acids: CATRTSLVGYEQFF. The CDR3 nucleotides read TGTGCCACCCGGACTAGCCTAGTCGGTTATGAGCAGTTCTTC.

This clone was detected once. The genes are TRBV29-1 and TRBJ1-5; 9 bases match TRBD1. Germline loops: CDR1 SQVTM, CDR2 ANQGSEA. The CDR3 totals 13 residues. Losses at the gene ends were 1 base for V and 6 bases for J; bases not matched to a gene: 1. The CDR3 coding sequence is TGCAGCGTTGAAGCGGACAGGGGTCAGCCCCAGCATTTT. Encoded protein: CSVEADRGQPQHF. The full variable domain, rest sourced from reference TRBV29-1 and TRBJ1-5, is SAVISQKPSRDICQRGTSLTIQCQVDSQVTMMFWYRQQPGQSLTLIATANQGSEATYESGFVIDKFPISRPNLTFSTLTVSNMSPEDSSIYLCSVEADRGQPQHFGDGTRLSIL.

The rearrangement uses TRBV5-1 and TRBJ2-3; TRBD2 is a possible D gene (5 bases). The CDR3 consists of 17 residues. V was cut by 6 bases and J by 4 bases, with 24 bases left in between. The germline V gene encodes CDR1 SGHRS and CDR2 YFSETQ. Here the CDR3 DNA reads TGCGCCAGCACACTCTATGGGTCGGGGTTCCCCCCAGATACGCAGTATTTT. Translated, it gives CASTLYGSGFPPDTQYF. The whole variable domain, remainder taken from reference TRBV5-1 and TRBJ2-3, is KAGVTQTPRYLIKTRGQQVTLSCSPISGHRSVSWYQQTPGQGLQFLFEYFSETQRNKGNFPGRFSGRQFSNSRSEMNVSTLELGDSALYLCASTLYGSGFPPDTQYFGPGTRLTVL.

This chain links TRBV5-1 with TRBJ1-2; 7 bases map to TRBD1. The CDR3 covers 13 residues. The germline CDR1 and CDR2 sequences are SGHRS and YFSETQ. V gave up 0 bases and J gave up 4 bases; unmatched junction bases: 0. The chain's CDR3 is CASSLAGGYGYTF. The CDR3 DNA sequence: TGCGCCAGCAGCTTGGCAGGGGGCTATGGCTACACCTTC.

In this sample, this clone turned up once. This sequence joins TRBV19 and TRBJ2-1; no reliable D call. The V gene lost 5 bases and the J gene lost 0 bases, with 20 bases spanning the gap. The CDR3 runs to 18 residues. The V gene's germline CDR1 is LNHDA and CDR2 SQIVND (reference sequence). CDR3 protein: CASSLTPQVYSSYNEQFF. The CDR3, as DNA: TGTGCCAGTAGTCTTACCCCTCAGGTGTATTCCTCCTACAATGAGCAGTTCTTC. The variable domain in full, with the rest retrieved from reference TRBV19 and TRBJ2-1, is DGGITQSPKYLFRKEGQNVTLSCEQNLNHDAMYWYRQDPGQGLRLIYYSQIVNDFQKGDIAEGYSVSREKKESFPLTVTSAQKNPTAFYLCASSLTPQVYSSYNEQFFGPGTRLTVL.

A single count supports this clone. For the CDR3, the DNA is TGTGCCAGCAGTTTTTCCCCCCACGCCAGCGATGAAAAACTGTTTTTT. Amino acid sequence: CASSFSPHASDEKLFF. The chain has TRBV28 and TRBJ1-4; D is undetermined. V shed 3 bases and J shed 6 bases, with 17 bases lying between them. The CDR3 length is 16 residues. From germline, CDR1 is MDHEN and CDR2 SYDVKM. The variable domain in full, completed from reference TRBV28 and TRBJ1-4, reads DVKVTQSSRYLVKRTGEKVFLECVQDMDHENMFWYRQDPGLGLRLIYFSYDVKMKEKGDIPEGYSVSREKKERFSLILESASTNQTSMYLCASSFSPHASDEKLFFGSGTQLSVL.

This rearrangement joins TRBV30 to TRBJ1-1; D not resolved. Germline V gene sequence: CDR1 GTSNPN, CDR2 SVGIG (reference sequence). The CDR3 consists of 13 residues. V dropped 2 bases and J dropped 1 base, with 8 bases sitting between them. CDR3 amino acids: CAWSYAGNTEAFF. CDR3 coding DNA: TGTGCCTGGAGTTATGCGGGGAACACTGAAGCTTTCTTT.

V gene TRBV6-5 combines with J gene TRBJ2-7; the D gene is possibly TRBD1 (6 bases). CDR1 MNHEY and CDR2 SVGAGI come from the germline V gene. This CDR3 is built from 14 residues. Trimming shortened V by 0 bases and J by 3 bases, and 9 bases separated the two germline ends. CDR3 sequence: CASSYSGAYYEQYF. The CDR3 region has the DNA TGTGCCAGCAGTTACTCGGGGGCCTACTACGAGCAGTACTTC.

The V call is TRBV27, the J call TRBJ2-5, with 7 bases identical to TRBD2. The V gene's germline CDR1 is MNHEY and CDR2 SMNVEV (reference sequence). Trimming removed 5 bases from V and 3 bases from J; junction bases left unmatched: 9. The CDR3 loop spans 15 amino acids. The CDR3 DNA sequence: TGTGCCAGCAGTGCGCGGACTAGGCTGGAAGAGACCCAGTACTTC. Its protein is CASSARTRLEETQYF.

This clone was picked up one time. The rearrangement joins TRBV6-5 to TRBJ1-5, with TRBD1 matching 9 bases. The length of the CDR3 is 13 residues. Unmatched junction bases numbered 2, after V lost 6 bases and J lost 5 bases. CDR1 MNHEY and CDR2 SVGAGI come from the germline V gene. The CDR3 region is CASRGQGHQPQHF. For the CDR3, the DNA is TGTGCCAGCAGAGGACAGGGGCATCAGCCCCAGCATTTT.

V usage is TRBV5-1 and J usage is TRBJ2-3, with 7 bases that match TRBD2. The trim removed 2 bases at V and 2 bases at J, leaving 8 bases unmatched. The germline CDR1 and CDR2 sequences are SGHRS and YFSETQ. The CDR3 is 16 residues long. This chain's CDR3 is CASSFGRGGSTDTQYF. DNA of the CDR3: TGCGCCAGCAGCTTTGGTCGCGGGGGATCCACAGATACGCAGTATTTT.

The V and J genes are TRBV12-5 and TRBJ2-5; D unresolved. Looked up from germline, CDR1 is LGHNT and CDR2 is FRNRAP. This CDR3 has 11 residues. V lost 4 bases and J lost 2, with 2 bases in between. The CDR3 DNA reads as TGTGCTAGTGGTTCTCAAGAGACCCAGTACTTC. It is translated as CASGSQETQYF.

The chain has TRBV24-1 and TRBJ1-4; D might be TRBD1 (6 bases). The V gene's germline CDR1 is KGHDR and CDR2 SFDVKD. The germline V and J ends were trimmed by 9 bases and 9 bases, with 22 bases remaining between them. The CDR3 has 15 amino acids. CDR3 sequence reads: CATLPCSGGRKKLFF. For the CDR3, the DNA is TGTGCCACCCTTCCGTGTTCGGGGGGCAGGAAAAAACTGTTTTTT.

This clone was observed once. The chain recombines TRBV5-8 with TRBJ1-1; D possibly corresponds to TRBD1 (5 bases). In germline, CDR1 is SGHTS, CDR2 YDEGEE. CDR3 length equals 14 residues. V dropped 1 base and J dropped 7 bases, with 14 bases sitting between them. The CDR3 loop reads CASSLQEGSSEAFF. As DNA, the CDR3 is TGTGCCAGCAGCTTGCAGGAGGGGTCAAGTGAAGCTTTCTTT.

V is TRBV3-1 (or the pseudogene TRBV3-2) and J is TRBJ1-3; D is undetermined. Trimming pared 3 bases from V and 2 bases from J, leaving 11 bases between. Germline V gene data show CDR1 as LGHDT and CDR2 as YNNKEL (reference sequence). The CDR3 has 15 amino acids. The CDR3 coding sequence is TGTGCCAGCAGCCATACCGCCGGGGCTGGAAACACCATATATTTT. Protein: CASSHTAGAGNTIYF.

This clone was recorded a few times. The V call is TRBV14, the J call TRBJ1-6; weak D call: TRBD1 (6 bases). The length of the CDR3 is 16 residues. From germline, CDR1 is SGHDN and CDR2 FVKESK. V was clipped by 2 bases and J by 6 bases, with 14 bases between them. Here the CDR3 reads CASSQIGGRSNSPLHF. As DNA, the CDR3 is TGTGCCAGCAGCCAAATTGGGGGCAGAAGTAATTCACCCCTCCACTTT.

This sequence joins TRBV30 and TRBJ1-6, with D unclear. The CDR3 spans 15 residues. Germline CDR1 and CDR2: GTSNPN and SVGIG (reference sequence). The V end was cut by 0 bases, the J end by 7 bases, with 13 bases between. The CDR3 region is CAWSVFEGSNSPLHF. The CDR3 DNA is TGTGCCTGGAGTGTTTTTGAGGGAAGCAATTCACCCCTCCACTTT.